Only one count was recorded for the clone carrying this TCR beta chain. Its cognate antigen is unknown. The CDR3 is 14 amino acids. The germline gives CDR1 SGHRS, CDR2 YFSETQ. Trimming cost V 0 bases and J 4 bases, with 10 bases left between them. The sample originates from a study of cytomegalovirus exposure and HLA in healthy donors. Study findings and constraints: After further analysis at a later stage, roughly 15,000 TCR beta sequences were associated with HLA alleles at 0.05 false discovery rate. Researchers catalogued approximately 160 TCR beta chains as cytomegalovirus-associated. Analyses of presence/absence relied on an assumption of roughly uniform sequencing depth across donors.

Use of 60 Vbeta and 13 Jbeta primers characterized the PCR. This table comes from immunoSEQ multiplex PCR, and its TCRdb copy is limited to in-frame clones, with some not included. The table has tens of thousands of clones, under 70% seen once. This clonotype was obtained from a woman in her 50s in good health and CMV-seropositive. Sample: PBMCs. The chain recombines TRBV5-1 with TRBJ1-1, with a tentative D call TRBD1 (5 bases). The CDR3 DNA sequence: TGCGCCAGCAGCTTGGACGGGGGAGGCACTGAAGCTTTCTTT. This translates into CASSLDGGGTEAFF.